This T cell receptor (beta chain) is from a study of post-analysis software for immune sequencing data. Study information: Recorded disease courses covered relapsing-remitting, secondary progressive and progressive-relapsing multiple sclerosis. Some patients had no subtype annotation. Whole-study results and caveats: Under F measure analysis, samples from one preparation batch co-clustered strongly. Relative to controls, patients had a handful of TRBV segments at higher frequency, with TRBV5-6, TRBV5-1 and TRBV20-1 among these.

Germline trimming cut 2 bases from V and 3 bases from J; bases unmatched to any gene: 7. CDR3 length equals 16 residues. Germline loops: CDR1 MNHNY, CDR2 SVGAGI (reference sequence). This clonotype was seen only a few times. Its antigen is unknown. Prepared TCR beta cDNA libraries contained unique molecular identifiers. TCRdb re-derived calls from the PCR reads in MiXCR, one entry per CDR3 protein. The sample has roughly 570,000 distinct CDR3 sequences; roughly 34% are singletons. The receptor's source is a girl aged 2 to 17 with multiple sclerosis. What was sequenced was blood. The chain joins TRBV6-6 to TRBJ1-2, with TRBD1 matching over 9 bases. The CDR3 DNA follows: TGTGCCAGCAGTTACCCTAGGGACAGGGTTCACTATGGCTACACCTTC. This translates into CASSYPRDRVHYGYTF.